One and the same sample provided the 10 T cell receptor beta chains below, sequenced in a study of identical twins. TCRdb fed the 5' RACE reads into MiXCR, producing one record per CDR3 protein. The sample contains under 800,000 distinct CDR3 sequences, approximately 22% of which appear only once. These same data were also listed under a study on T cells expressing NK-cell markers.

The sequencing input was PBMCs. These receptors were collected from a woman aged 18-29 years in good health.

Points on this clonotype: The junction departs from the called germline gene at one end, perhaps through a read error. The CDR3 spells CACSLSQRGYEQYF. The CDR3 bases are TGCGCCTGCAGCTTGAGCCAGCGGGGTTACGAGCAGTACTTC. The V gene is TRBV5-1, the J gene TRBJ2-7; 7 positions agree with TRBD2. The germline gives CDR1 SGHRS, CDR2 YFSETQ. The CDR3 sequence is 14 residues long.

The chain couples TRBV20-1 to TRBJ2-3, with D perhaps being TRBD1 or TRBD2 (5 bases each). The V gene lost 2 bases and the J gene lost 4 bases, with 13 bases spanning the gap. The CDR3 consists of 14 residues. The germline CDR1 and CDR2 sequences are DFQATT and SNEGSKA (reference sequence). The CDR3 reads CSARKSGDADTQYF. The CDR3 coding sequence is TGCAGTGCTAGAAAGTCTGGGGACGCAGATACGCAGTATTTT.

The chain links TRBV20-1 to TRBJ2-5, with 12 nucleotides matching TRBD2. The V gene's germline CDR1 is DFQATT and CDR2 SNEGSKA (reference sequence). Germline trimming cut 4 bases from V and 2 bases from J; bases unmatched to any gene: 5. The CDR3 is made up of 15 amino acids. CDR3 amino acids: CSAKRLAGDQETQYF. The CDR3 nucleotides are TGCAGTGCTAAGCGACTAGCGGGAGATCAAGAGACCCAGTACTTC.

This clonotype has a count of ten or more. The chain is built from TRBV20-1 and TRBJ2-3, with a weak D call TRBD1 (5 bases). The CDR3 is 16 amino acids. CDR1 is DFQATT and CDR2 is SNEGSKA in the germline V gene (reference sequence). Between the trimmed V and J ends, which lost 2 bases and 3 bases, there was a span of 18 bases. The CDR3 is CSARLPGSRVTDTQYF. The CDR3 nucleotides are TGCAGTGCTAGATTGCCAGGGTCACGCGTAACAGATACGCAGTATTTT.

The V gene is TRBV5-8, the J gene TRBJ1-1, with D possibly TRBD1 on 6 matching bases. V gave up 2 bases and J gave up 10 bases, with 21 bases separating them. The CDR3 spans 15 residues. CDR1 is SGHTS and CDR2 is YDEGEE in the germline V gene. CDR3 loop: CASSFRDTGHFGAFF. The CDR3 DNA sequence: TGTGCCAGCAGCTTCCGGGACACAGGCCACTTCGGAGCTTTCTTT.

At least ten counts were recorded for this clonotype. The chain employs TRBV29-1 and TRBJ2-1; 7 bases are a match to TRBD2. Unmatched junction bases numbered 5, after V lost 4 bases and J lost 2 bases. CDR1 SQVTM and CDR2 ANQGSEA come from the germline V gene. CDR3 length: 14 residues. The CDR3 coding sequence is TGCAGCGTTGCAAAGGGAGGGCCCTACAATGAGCAGTTCTTC. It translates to CSVAKGGPYNEQFF.

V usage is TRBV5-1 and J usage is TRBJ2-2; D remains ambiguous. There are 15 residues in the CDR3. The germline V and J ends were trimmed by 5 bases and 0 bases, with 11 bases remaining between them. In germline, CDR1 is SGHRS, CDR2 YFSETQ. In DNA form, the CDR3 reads TGCGCCAGCAGGGGCTACAGAACGAACACCGGGGAGCTGTTTTTT. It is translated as CASRGYRTNTGELFF.

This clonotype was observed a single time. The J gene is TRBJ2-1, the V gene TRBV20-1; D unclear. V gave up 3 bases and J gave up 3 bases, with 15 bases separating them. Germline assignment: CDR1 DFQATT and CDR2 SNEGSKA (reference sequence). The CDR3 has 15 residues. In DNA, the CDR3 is TGCAGTGCTAGTCAGGACCCGCTCCTCTACAATGAGCAGTTCTTC. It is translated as CSASQDPLLYNEQFF.

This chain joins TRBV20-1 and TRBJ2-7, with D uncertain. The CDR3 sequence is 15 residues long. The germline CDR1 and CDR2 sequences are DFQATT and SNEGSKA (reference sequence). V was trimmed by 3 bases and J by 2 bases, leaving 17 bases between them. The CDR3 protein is CSASSFYSLAYEQYF. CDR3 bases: TGCAGTGCTAGTTCCTTTTACAGTTTAGCCTACGAGCAGTACTTC.

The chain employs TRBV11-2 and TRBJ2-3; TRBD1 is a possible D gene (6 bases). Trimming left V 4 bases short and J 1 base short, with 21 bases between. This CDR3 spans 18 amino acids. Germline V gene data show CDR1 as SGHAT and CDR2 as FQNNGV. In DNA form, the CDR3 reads TGTGCCAGCAGCTCTGACAGGAGAGGGGCGAGGGGCACAGATACGCAGTATTTT. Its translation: CASSSDRRGARGTDTQYF.